This record looks at one T cell receptor beta chain sequence and its context. This may arise from a read error, as a much more abundant clone is one base away. CDR3 regions were amplified by Arm-PCR using iRepertoire HTBI primers to build TCR beta libraries. TCRdb passed the multiplex PCR reads through MiXCR, listing each CDR3 protein once. The table lists some 240,000 distinct CDR3 sequences, around a fifth of them singletons. This sample was included in a study of regulatory T cells in long-lasting Graves disease. Regarding time point: newly diagnosed GD, antithyroid drugs for less than 3 months. Generation of the TCR library employed RNA extracted from PBMCs. Graves' disease diagnosis used American Thyroid Association guidelines. CDR3 length equals 14 residues. Germline V gives CDR1 SGHDT, CDR2 YYEEEE. These sequences were also reported in another study, on T cells in Graves' hyperthyroidism and ophthalmopathy.

The gene calls are TRBV5-6 and TRBJ1-3; TRBD1 is a possible D gene (5 bases). The starting material was peripheral blood mononuclear cells (PBMCs), obtained at new diagnosis, from a patient treated with antithyroid drugs. The sequence was obtained from a woman in her thirties with Graves disease. The CDR3 DNA reads TGTGCCAGCAGCTTGGTGACAGTTGGAACCACCATATATTTT. It yields the protein CASSLVTVGTTIYF.